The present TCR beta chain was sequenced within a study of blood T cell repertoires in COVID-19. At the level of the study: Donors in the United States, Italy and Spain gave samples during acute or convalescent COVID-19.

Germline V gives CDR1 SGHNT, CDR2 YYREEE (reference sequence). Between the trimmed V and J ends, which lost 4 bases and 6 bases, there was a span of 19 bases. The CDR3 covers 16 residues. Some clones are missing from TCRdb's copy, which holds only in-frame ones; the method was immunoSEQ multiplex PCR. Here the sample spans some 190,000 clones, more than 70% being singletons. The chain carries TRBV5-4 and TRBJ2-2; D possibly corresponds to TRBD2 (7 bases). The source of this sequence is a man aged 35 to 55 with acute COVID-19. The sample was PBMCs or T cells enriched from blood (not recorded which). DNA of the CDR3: TGTGCCAGCAGCGCCCGACAGGAGACTAGCTCCGGGGAGCTGTTTTTT. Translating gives CASSARQETSSGELFF.